Sequencing of this T cell receptor beta chain was carried out in a study of early T cells in non-severe SARS-CoV-2 infection. Via MiXCR, TCRdb re-called the 5' RACE reads, giving one row per CDR3 protein. Seen here are about 52,000 distinct CDR3 sequences, 9.5% to 11% observed once, and the top ten hold roughly 13%. The source is an adult who was a healthcare worker with PCR-confirmed SARS-CoV-2 infection or an uninfected control (not recorded which). What was sequenced was whole blood.

CDR3 sequence reads: CSAGSTETQYF. In DNA form, the CDR3 reads TGCAGTGCCGGTTCCACAGAGACCCAGTACTTC. The J gene is TRBJ2-5, the V gene TRBV20-1; D not certain. Trimming removed 6 bases at V and 4 bases at J, with 9 bases between. This CDR3 comprises 11 residues. CDR1 is DFQATT and CDR2 is SNEGSKA in the germline V gene (reference sequence).